This passage covers 7 T cell receptor beta chains from one sample sequenced in a study of shared clonotypes between healthy human individuals. Some clones are missing from TCRdb's copy, which holds only in-frame ones; the method was immunoSEQ multiplex PCR. The repertoire holds millions of clones, with approximately 94% as singletons. The sample was naive CD4+ T cells sorted from blood. The subset is: CD45RA+ positively selected. Source of these receptors: a man younger than 30 in good health.

The chain couples TRBV5-6 to TRBJ2-7; 7 nucleotides agree with TRBD2. Trimming at V came to 0 bases and at J to 4 bases, leaving 4 bases not matched to a gene. The CDR3 runs 14 residues. Germline V lookup: CDR1 SGHDT, CDR2 YYEEEE. The DNA of the CDR3 is TGTGCCAGCAGCTTGGGCGCGGGGGTTTACGAGCAGTACTTC. Amino acid sequence: CASSLGAGVYEQYF.

The rearrangement uses TRBV6-5 and TRBJ1-2, with D perhaps TRBD1 (6 bases). V gave up 8 bases and J gave up 4 bases, with 14 bases separating them. CDR1 MNHEY and CDR2 SVGAGI come from the germline V gene. This CDR3 contains 13 residues. The CDR3 nucleotides read TGTGCCAGCTCTATCGACAGGACCTATGGCTACACCTTC. Translation: CASSIDRTYGYTF.

V usage is TRBV10-3 and J usage is TRBJ2-3; TRBD2 matches at 7 bases. The V gene end was trimmed by 5 bases and the J gene end by 1 base; junction bases not matched to a gene: 9. The CDR3 is 16 residues long. Per the germline V gene, CDR1 is ENHRY and CDR2 is SYGVKD. In nucleotides, the CDR3 is TGTGCCATCAGTCCCTCGGGGGGAAGGGGCACAGATACGCAGTATTTT. As protein: CAISPSGGRGTDTQYF.

The chain couples TRBV5-1 to TRBJ2-1; TRBD2 is a possible D gene (5 bases). V was trimmed by 0 bases and J by 1 base, leaving 8 bases between them. Germline lookup yields CDR1 SGHRS and CDR2 YFSETQ. The CDR3 sequence is 15 residues long. Here the CDR3 DNA reads TGCGCCAGCAGCTTGGGGGAGAGGTCCTACAATGAGCAGTTCTTC. Translated: CASSLGERSYNEQFF.

This chain uses TRBV6-5 with TRBJ2-7; 11 bases match TRBD2. CDR3 size: 16 residues. The V segment lost 2 bases and the J segment 3 bases; nucleotides outside the gene matches: 6. CDR1 is MNHEY and CDR2 is SVGAGI in the germline V gene. In DNA, the CDR3 is TGTGCCAGCAGTTACGGGGGGACTAGCGGATTCTACGAGCAGTACTTC. This sequence encodes CASSYGGTSGFYEQYF.

The gene calls are TRBV4-1 and TRBJ2-6; TRBD1 agrees at 7 bases. This CDR3 has 18 residues. The germline gives CDR1 MGHRA, CDR2 YSYEKL. Trimming took 4 bases from V and 0 from J; bases not matched to a gene: 9. CDR3 nucleotides: TGCGCCAGCAGCCGATCGCTGGGACAGCTCTCTGGGGCCAACGTCCTGACTTTC. Its translation: CASSRSLGQLSGANVLTF.

The chain couples TRBV11-2 to TRBJ2-7; no clear D. V gave up 6 bases and J gave up 2 bases, with 11 bases separating them. The germline gives CDR1 SGHAT, CDR2 FQNNGV. This CDR3 is built from 13 residues. The chain's CDR3 is CASRPVRAYEQYF. The DNA for the CDR3 is TGTGCCAGCAGACCGGTAAGGGCCTACGAGCAGTACTTC.